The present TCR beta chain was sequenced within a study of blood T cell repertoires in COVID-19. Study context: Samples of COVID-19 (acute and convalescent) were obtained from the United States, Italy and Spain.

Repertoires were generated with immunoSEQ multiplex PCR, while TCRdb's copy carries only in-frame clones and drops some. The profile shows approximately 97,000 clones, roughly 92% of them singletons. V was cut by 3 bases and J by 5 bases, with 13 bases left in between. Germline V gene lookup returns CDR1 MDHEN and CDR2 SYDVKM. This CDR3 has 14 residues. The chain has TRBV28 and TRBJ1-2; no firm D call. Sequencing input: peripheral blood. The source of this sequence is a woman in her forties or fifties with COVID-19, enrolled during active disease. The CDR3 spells CASSFVAGGYGYTF. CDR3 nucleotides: TGTGCCAGCAGTTTTGTTGCGGGCGGGTATGGCTACACCTTC.